The rows below give T cell receptor beta chains drawn from one sample of a study of cytomegalovirus exposure and HLA in healthy donors. Sequencing was performed with immunoSEQ multiplex PCR; in TCRdb, only in-frame clones are kept and a portion is missing. In the table there are about 130,000 clones, more than 60% of which are singletons. Sequenced material: PBMCs. All receptors derive from a woman aged 40 to 50 in good health and CMV-seropositive. Each CDR3 is given with its conserved first and last residue. A D gene is named only where the DNA matches it firmly.

j_call	v_call	d_call	cdr3_aa	cdr3_nt
TRBJ1-2	TRBV7-9	NA	CASSSEPRANYGYTF	TGTGCCAGCAGCTCCGAACCGAGGGCTAACTATGGCTACACCTTC
TRBJ2-5	TRBV6-5	NA	CASRPRGRAQETQYF	TGTGCCAGCAGACCCAGGGGTCGAGCCCAAGAGACCCAGTACTTC
TRBJ2-5	TRBV7-2	TRBD2	CASSLGGLGETQYF	TGTGCCAGCAGCTTAGGGGGACTAGGAGAGACCCAGTACTTC
TRBJ2-7	TRBV27	TRBD2	CASSPKTPGTSGYEQYF	TGTGCCAGCAGTCCGAAGACCCCCGGGACTAGCGGCTACGAGCAGTACTTC
TRBJ2-2	TRBV11-2	NA	CASSSRGKEGYKFAGELFF	TGTGCCAGCAGCTCTCGCGGAAAGGAGGGTTATAAATTCGCCGGGGAGCTGTTTTTT
TRBJ1-4	TRBV4-3	NA	CASSQDREEKLFF	TGCGCCAGCAGCCAAGACCGGGAGGAAAAACTGTTTTTT
TRBJ1-1	TRBV2	TRBD1	CASRTTGGNTEAFF	TGTGCCAGCAGGACGACAGGGGGGAACACTGAAGCTTTCTTT
TRBJ2-3	TRBV6-1	NA	CASSDLSLTQYF	TGTGCCAGCAGTGACCTCTCCCTTACGCAGTATTTT
TRBJ2-7	TRBV5-1	NA	CASSSGNTIPYEQYF	TGCGCCAGCAGCTCAGGGAATACTATCCCCTACGAGCAGTACTTC
TRBJ1-1	TRBV2	NA	CASNYRENTEAFF	TGTGCCAGCAATTACAGGGAGAACACTGAAGCTTTCTTT
TRBJ2-1	TRBV7-2	TRBD2	CASSPSGTSGGATYNEQFF	TGTGCCAGCAGCCCCTCCGGGACTAGCGGGGGGGCCACCTACAATGAGCAGTTCTTC
TRBJ1-2	TRBV30	TRBD1	CAWRASGQGNYGYTF	TGTGCCTGGAGAGCCTCGGGACAGGGCAACTATGGCTACACCTTC
TRBJ1-5	TRBV6-5	NA	CASRNGGPSNQPQHF	TGTGCCAGCAGAAATGGCGGTCCTAGCAATCAGCCCCAGCATTTT
TRBJ1-1	TRBV11-2	NA	CASSLGGTGNTEAFF	TGTGCCAGCAGCTTAGGCGGGACGGGGAACACTGAAGCTTTCTTT
TRBJ2-1	TRBV14	NA	CASSLFGTFTMSWQFF	TGTGCCAGCAGCCTCTTTGGGACATTTACAATGAGTTGGCAGTTCTTC
TRBJ1-1	TRBV19	NA	CASSDVGHFLTEAFF	TGTGCCAGTAGTGACGTGGGACATTTTCTCACTGAAGCTTTCTTT
TRBJ2-2	TRBV9	TRBD2	CASSVVPSGGLSTGELFF	TGTGCCAGCAGCGTAGTCCCTAGCGGGGGCCTGAGTACCGGGGAGCTGTTTTTT